This T cell receptor beta chain comes out of a study of blood T cell repertoires in COVID-19. About the research overall: Researchers got acute and convalescent COVID-19 samples from the United States, Italy and Spain.

The age range of participants was about 18 to 95 years, with residence in about two dozen US areas. CDR3 length: 14 residues. Between the trimmed V and J ends, which lost 5 bases and 6 bases, there was a span of 14 bases. Germline CDR1 reads MNHEY; CDR2 reads SVGEGT. Under the authors' procedure: Scientists estimated how many nucleated cells there were by amplifying reference gene primers. The repertoire was sequenced with immunoSEQ multiplex PCR; TCRdb's copy has only in-frame clones and lacks some. That table is the source of V, J and clone size, and D and trimming were worked out from the DNA. This sample has 200,000 to 250,000 clones, with 85% to 90% found just once.

This TCR derives from a man aged 25 to 40 who had been exposed to COVID-19. This chain links TRBV6-2 or TRBV6-3 with TRBJ2-1; D possibly corresponds to TRBD2 (6 bases). Sample: PBMCs or T cells enriched from blood (not recorded which). Written as DNA, the CDR3 is TGTGCCAGCAGTCGACTAGTCGGGTCCAATGAGCAGTTCTTC. Translated: CASSRLVGSNEQFF.